These 9 T cell receptor beta chains originate from one sample sequenced in a study of neurological immune-mediated disorders. Stated time point: longitudinal time-point 3. In TCRdb, the 5' RACE reads were re-called with MiXCR into one record per CDR3 protein. Of approximately 45,000 distinct CDR3 sequences listed, roughly 13% were seen once; the top ten hold about 10%. Sequencing was performed on PBMCs. These receptors were collected from a man between 25 and 39 years old in good health.

This clonotype has a count of ten or more. V is TRBV7-6 and J is TRBJ2-1; 9 bases match TRBD2. The germline CDR1 and CDR2 sequences are SGHVS and FNYEAQ. Unmatched junction bases numbered 9, after V lost 4 bases and J lost 2 bases. CDR3 length: 17 residues. The DNA of the CDR3 is TGTGCCAGCAGCTCGGCGGTAGCGGGGGTCCCCTACAATGAGCAGTTCTTC. Amino acids: CASSSAVAGVPYNEQFF.

In its sample, this clonotype was seen many times. The V gene is TRBV20-1, the J gene TRBJ2-5; 10 nucleotides match TRBD1. The germline CDR1 and CDR2 sequences are DFQATT and SNEGSKA (reference sequence). V gave up 0 bases and J gave up 4 bases; unmatched junction bases: 11. The CDR3 has 17 amino acids. CDR3 amino acids: CSARDDVRQGARETQYF. The CDR3 nucleotides are TGCAGTGCTAGAGATGACGTGAGACAGGGGGCGAGAGAGACCCAGTACTTC.

The table lists this clonotype with many counts. The CDR3 region is CSATQGSGELFF. The DNA for the CDR3 is TGCAGTGCTACACAGGGGTCCGGGGAGCTGTTTTTT. The chain uses TRBV20-1 and TRBJ2-2, with TRBD1 identical over 7 bases. The CDR3 has 12 amino acids. Germline CDR1 reads DFQATT; CDR2 reads SNEGSKA (reference sequence). The V and J ends lost 4 bases and 6 bases, in that order; junction bases with no gene match: 2.

This clonotype was recorded at least ten times. The V and J genes are TRBV29-1 and TRBJ2-2, with D unresolved. Germline V gene lookup returns CDR1 SQVTM and CDR2 ANQGSEA. This CDR3 is 13 amino acids long. Trimming took off 3 bases at V and 1 base at J, with 6 bases between the two ends. In DNA form, the CDR3 reads TGCAGCGTTGATCCTGGGAACACCGGGGAGCTGTTTTTT. Residues: CSVDPGNTGELFF.

This clonotype was seen ten or more times. The V and J genes are TRBV28 and TRBJ2-3; D is unresolved. Germline CDR1 MDHEN, CDR2 SYDVKM. Trimming left V 8 bases short and J 0 bases short, with 15 bases between. The CDR3 contains 15 residues. The CDR3 bases are TGTGCCAGCTCTCAGCTAGACCCTAGCACAGATACGCAGTATTTT. It codes for CASSQLDPSTDTQYF.

This clonotype was picked up many times. The chain recombines TRBV20-1 with TRBJ2-3; 8 nucleotides agree with TRBD2. Germline V gene sequence: CDR1 DFQATT, CDR2 SNEGSKA (reference sequence). Trimming removed 3 bases from V and 3 bases from J; junction bases left unmatched: 11. There are 16 residues in the CDR3. CDR3 in DNA: TGCAGTGCTAGTCCACCCCAGGCGGGAGGAACAGATACGCAGTATTTT. This sequence encodes CSASPPQAGGTDTQYF.

At least ten counts were recorded for this clonotype. The genes are TRBV20-1 and TRBJ1-5, with TRBD1 matching over 8 bases. After removal of 6 bases from V and 0 bases from J, the junction contained 16 bases not matched to a gene. The CDR3 spans 18 residues. The germline V gene has CDR1 DFQATT and CDR2 SNEGSKA (reference sequence). CDR3 in amino acids: CSATNPGQDDYSNQPQHF. In DNA, the CDR3 is TGCAGTGCAACGAACCCGGGACAGGACGATTATAGCAATCAGCCCCAGCATTTT.

This clonotype came up many times. The V and J genes are TRBV12-3 or TRBV12-4 and TRBJ1-4; TRBD1 matches at 7 bases. The CDR3 runs to 12 residues. Germline trimming cut 8 bases from V and 8 bases from J; bases unmatched to any gene: 5. This CDR3 reads CASVGGQEKLFF. The CDR3 DNA reads TGTGCCAGCGTGGGGGGACAGGAAAAACTGTTTTTT.

This clonotype was observed many times. The V gene is TRBV5-5, the J gene TRBJ1-2; tentatively, D is TRBD1 (5 bases). The CDR3 contains 14 residues. The V and J ends lost 0 bases and 8 bases respectively, with 14 bases between them. Germline V CDR1 and CDR2: SGHKS, YYEKEE (reference sequence). The CDR3 DNA reads as TGTGCCAGCAGCTTGGAAGTCAGGGTGGGGGGCTACACCTTC. The encoded protein is CASSLEVRVGGYTF.